Shown below are 28 T cell receptor beta chains from a single sample sequenced in a study of early T cells in non-severe SARS-CoV-2 infection. MiXCR was run by TCRdb on the 5' RACE reads, yielding one entry per CDR3 protein. The sample consists of about 20,000 distinct CDR3 sequences, 4% to 5.5% of them appearing once. What was sequenced was whole blood. These receptor sequences come from an adult who was a healthcare worker with PCR-confirmed SARS-CoV-2 infection or an uninfected control (not recorded which).

Ten or more counts support this clonotype. The V call is TRBV7-2, the J call TRBJ2-1, with 13 positions matching TRBD2. CDR1 is SGHTA, CDR2 FQGNSA, per germline. V dropped 5 bases and J dropped 13; count of bases not matched to a gene: 11. The CDR3 contains 15 residues. This CDR3 is CASSRGLAGEYSQFF. The CDR3 DNA sequence: TGTGCCAGCAGCCGTGGACTAGCGGGGGAATACTCCCAGTTCTTC.

This clonotype has at least ten counts. This chain uses TRBV7-9 with TRBJ2-2; 8 bases are shared with TRBD1. Trimming removed 6 bases from V and 6 bases from J; junction bases left unmatched: 6. Germline-derived CDR1 and CDR2 are SEHNR and FQNEAQ (reference sequence). The CDR3 contains 14 residues. The CDR3 loop is CASSSDRASGELFF. For the CDR3, the DNA is TGTGCCAGCAGTTCGGACAGGGCCTCCGGGGAGCTGTTTTTT.

By share, this clonotype counts as medium-sized. The gene calls are TRBV20-1 and TRBJ2-7; 11 nucleotides align to TRBD2. V lost 1 base and J lost 3; bases outside the gene matches: 5. Per germline, CDR1 DFQATT and CDR2 SNEGSKA (reference sequence). CDR3 length: 15 residues. As DNA, the CDR3 is TGCAGTGCTAGAGCCCCCCTAGCGGGGGGCTACGAGCAGTACTTC. Translating it yields CSARAPLAGGYEQYF.

This clonotype was observed many times. The chain employs TRBV7-9 and TRBJ2-5; the D gene is possibly TRBD2 (5 bases). The germline CDR1 and CDR2 sequences are SEHNR and FQNEAQ (reference sequence). Trimming cost V 1 base and J 2 bases, with 23 bases left between them. This CDR3 is 19 amino acids long. The CDR3 loop reads CASSLGSGYITSPQETQYF. The DNA of the CDR3 is TGTGCCAGCAGCTTAGGTTCGGGGTACATTACGTCCCCACAAGAGACCCAGTACTTC.

A few counts support this clonotype. The chain combines TRBV5-5 with TRBJ2-7; D might be TRBD1 or TRBD2, each matching 5 bases. Trimming cost V 4 bases and J 6 bases, with 20 bases left between them. CDR1 and CDR2 (germline): SGHKS, YYEKEE (reference sequence). The CDR3 is 15 residues long. CDR3 nucleotides: TGTGCCAGCAGCCGCTCGACAGCGAAGGGAGCCGAGCAGTACTTC. It is translated as CASSRSTAKGAEQYF.

This clonotype was recorded at least ten times. The chain recombines TRBV10-1 with TRBJ1-1; D ambiguous. The CDR3 runs 14 residues. V lost 2 bases and J 4 bases, leaving 11 bases between the germline ends. Germline V CDR1 and CDR2: WNHNN, SYGVQD (reference sequence). CDR3 sequence: CASSEGSQGTEAFF. The CDR3 DNA is TGCGCCAGCAGTGAGGGCAGTCAAGGCACTGAAGCTTTCTTT.

There are many counts of this clonotype. This sequence joins TRBV7-9 and TRBJ2-3, with 7 bases that match TRBD1. Germline CDR1 reads SEHNR; CDR2 reads FQNEAQ (reference sequence). This CDR3 contains 18 residues. V was pared by 3 bases and J by 2 bases, with 14 bases of the junction left unmatched. The CDR3 loop is CASSFRQGEGGSTDTQYF. CDR3 in DNA: TGTGCCAGCAGCTTTAGGCAGGGGGAAGGGGGATCCACAGATACGCAGTATTTT.

This clonotype was found many times. The chain recombines TRBV5-6 with TRBJ2-2; D is uncertain. The germline CDR1 and CDR2 sequences are SGHDT and YYEEEE. The CDR3 loop spans 11 amino acids. Trimming took off 4 bases at V and 10 bases at J, with 8 bases between the two ends. The CDR3 bases are TGTGCCAGCAGCCGACAAGAGGAGCTGTTTTTT. The encoded protein is CASSRQEELFF.

In its sample, this clonotype was seen many times. V gene TRBV18 combines with J gene TRBJ2-7; 7 nucleotides align to TRBD1. Germline CDR1 and CDR2: KGHSH and LQKENI. This CDR3 is built from 14 residues. The trim removed 3 bases at V and 0 bases at J, leaving 2 bases unmatched. For the CDR3, the DNA is TGTGCCAGCTCACCCTCAGGGGGCTCCTACGAGCAGTACTTC. Encoded protein: CASSPSGGSYEQYF.

In its sample, this clonotype was seen many times. This chain links TRBV7-2 with TRBJ1-1; tentative D call: TRBD1 (6 bases). Germline V gene lookup returns CDR1 SGHTA and CDR2 FQGNSA. CDR3 length: 17 amino acids. V dropped 2 bases and J dropped 5 bases, with 21 bases sitting between them. The CDR3 is CASSLKPGEPFGTEAFF. For the CDR3, the DNA is TGTGCCAGCAGCTTAAAGCCAGGGGAACCCTTCGGGACTGAAGCTTTCTTT.

Within the sample, this clonotype is medium-sized. This rearrangement joins TRBV6-6 to TRBJ1-4; D is uncertain. The CDR3 has 14 residues. Germline V gene sequence: CDR1 MNHNY, CDR2 SVGAGI (reference sequence). The V end was cut by 0 bases, the J end by 8 bases, with 10 bases between. This CDR3 reads CASSYSLEGEKLFF. CDR3 nucleotides: TGTGCCAGCAGTTACTCTCTGGAAGGCGAAAAACTGTTTTTT.

This clonotype is medium-sized within its sample. The chain has TRBV15 and TRBJ2-5, with D possibly TRBD1 on 6 matching bases. The CDR3 contains 14 residues. Germline V gene sequence: CDR1 LNHNV, CDR2 YYDKDF (reference sequence). V lost 1 base, J lost 1 base, and 7 bases lay in between. The CDR3 loop is CATSRGTAQETQYF. For the CDR3, the DNA is TGTGCCACCAGCAGAGGGACAGCCCAAGAGACCCAGTACTTC. Full variable domain (outside the CDR3, taken from reference TRBV15 and TRBJ2-5): DAMVIQNPRYQVTQFGKPVTLSCSQTLNHNVMYWYQQKSSQAPKLLFHYYDKDFNNEADTPDNFQSRRPNTSFCFLDIRSPGLGDTAMYLCATSRGTAQETQYFGPGTRLLVL.

The chain links TRBV20-1 to TRBJ2-1; tentative D call: TRBD2 (6 bases). The germline gives CDR1 DFQATT, CDR2 SNEGSKA (reference sequence). Trimming left V 0 bases short and J 3 bases short, with 21 bases between. This CDR3 contains 18 residues. CDR3 coding DNA: TGCAGTGCTAGAGATCTCGTTAACAGCCGGAGGGACTACAATGAGCAGTTCTTC. Protein product: CSARDLVNSRRDYNEQFF.

This clonotype was seen ten or more times. The genes are TRBV7-9 and TRBJ1-2; possible D gene TRBD1, 5 bases. With 5 bases removed from V and 0 bases from J, the gap between germline ends came to 16 bases. Per the germline V gene, CDR1 is SEHNR and CDR2 is FQNEAQ (reference sequence). The length of the CDR3 is 16 residues. CDR3 sequence (DNA): TGTGCCAGCAGCGAACCGGTTGGCAGGGCTAACTATGGCTACACCTTC. Protein sequence: CASSEPVGRANYGYTF.

By proportion, this clonotype is medium-sized. The gene calls are TRBV7-8 and TRBJ1-4, with D unclear. V lost 1 base, J lost 6 bases, and 12 bases lay in between. CDR1 and CDR2 (germline): SGHVS, FQNEAQ. This CDR3 has 15 amino acids. CDR3 in DNA: TGTGCCAGCAGCTTAGGACATTCTGGGGATGAAAAACTGTTTTTT. It yields the protein CASSLGHSGDEKLFF. The variable domain in full, with the rest retrieved from reference TRBV7-8 and TRBJ1-4, is GAGVSQSPRYKVAKRGQDVALRCDPISGHVSLFWYQQALGQGPEFLTYFQNEAQLDKSGLPSDRFFAERPEGSVSTLKIQRTQQEDSAVYLCASSLGHSGDEKLFFGSGTQLSVL.

This clonotype was found many times. The rearrangement uses TRBV20-1 and TRBJ1-5; D not resolved. The germline V and J ends were trimmed by 7 bases and 4 bases, with 11 bases remaining between them. This CDR3 has 12 amino acids. Germline CDR1 and CDR2: DFQATT and SNEGSKA (reference sequence). In DNA form, the CDR3 reads TGCAGTGGTGCCTTCGGGAATCAGCCCCAGCATTTT. It encodes CSGAFGNQPQHF.

This clonotype was picked up many times. J is TRBJ2-7 and V is TRBV27; D unclear. The CDR3 length is 14 residues. Trimming took off 5 bases at V and 1 base at J, with 12 bases between the two ends. Germline lookup yields CDR1 MNHEY and CDR2 SMNVEV (reference sequence). The CDR3, as DNA: TGTGCCAGCAGTGACTCCGGTTTGTCCTACGAGCAGTACTTC. Its protein product is CASSDSGLSYEQYF.

This clonotype was seen repeatedly, ten times or more. The chain couples TRBV9 to TRBJ1-2; D is undetermined. The CDR3 totals 15 residues. V lost 0 bases, J lost 2 bases, and 11 bases lay in between. Looked up from germline, CDR1 is SGDLS and CDR2 is YYNGEE. The CDR3 DNA sequence: TGTGCCAGCAGCGTAGGGCTGGGCTCAAACTATGGCTACACCTTC. This translates into CASSVGLGSNYGYTF.

Relative to its sample, this clonotype is medium-sized. The chain employs TRBV11-2 and TRBJ2-1; D is perhaps TRBD2 (6 bases). Deletions cut 4 bases from V and 5 bases from J, with 12 bases between. The CDR3 contains 14 residues. CDR1 is SGHAT, CDR2 FQNNGV, per germline. The CDR3 protein is CASSWRARNNEQFF. CDR3 DNA: TGTGCCAGCAGCTGGAGGGCGAGAAACAATGAGCAGTTCTTC.

This clonotype was detected many times. V usage is TRBV6-5 and J usage is TRBJ2-6, with D perhaps TRBD1 (5 bases). The germline V gene has CDR1 MNHEY and CDR2 SVGAGI. The CDR3 length is 14 residues. The CDR3 DNA follows: TGTGCGAAGGGGCAGAAACCTGGGGCCAACGTCCTGACTTTC. It is translated as CAKGQKPGANVLTF.

By sample share, this clonotype is medium-sized. The genes are TRBV5-6 and TRBJ1-5; D gene ambiguous. The V gene lost 2 bases and the J gene lost 0 bases, with 6 bases spanning the gap. The CDR3 contains 14 residues. Germline V gene sequence: CDR1 SGHDT, CDR2 YYEEEE. CDR3 sequence: CASSLGNSNQPQHF. The CDR3 DNA sequence: TGTGCCAGCAGCTTAGGGAATAGCAATCAGCCCCAGCATTTT.

At least ten counts were recorded for this clonotype. CDR3 sequence: CASSLPLGGKGNEQFF. The DNA of the CDR3 is TGCGCCAGCAGCTTGCCCCTTGGCGGGAAGGGAAATGAGCAGTTCTTC. The genes are TRBV5-1 and TRBJ2-1; D perhaps matches TRBD2 (6 bases). In germline, CDR1 is SGHRS, CDR2 YFSETQ. This CDR3 is built from 16 residues. Between the trimmed V and J ends, which lost 1 base and 7 bases, there was a span of 18 bases.

This clonotype was found a few times. The chain employs TRBV3-1 and TRBJ2-3; 12 bases match TRBD2. Germline assignment: CDR1 LGHDT and CDR2 YNNKEL (reference sequence). J lost 2 bases, V lost 1 base, and 13 bases had no gene match. This CDR3 has 20 residues. CDR3 nucleotides: TGTGCCAGCAGCCAAGGCCAACTAACTAGCGGGGGGCTATTCACAGATACGCAGTATTTT. Encoded protein: CASSQGQLTSGGLFTDTQYF.

The sample holds a few counts of this clonotype. The chain has TRBV11-2 and TRBJ1-2; TRBD1 is a possible D gene (5 bases). The CDR3 extends over 12 amino acids. CDR1 SGHAT and CDR2 FQNNGV come from the germline V gene. V was clipped by 5 bases and J by 6 bases, with 10 bases between them. CDR3 sequence (DNA): TGTGCCAGCAGCCGAGAAGGGGATGGCTACACCTTC. Translating it yields CASSREGDGYTF.

Judged by abundance, this clonotype is medium-sized (0.01 to 0.1%). This chain connects TRBV12-3 or TRBV12-4 to TRBJ1-2; perhaps TRBD1 as D (5 bases). This CDR3 spans 11 amino acids. V lost 3 bases, J lost 10 bases, and 9 bases lay in between. The DNA of the CDR3 is TGTGCCAGCAGTTTTAGGGGCTCCTACACCTTC. It translates to CASSFRGSYTF.

Relative to its sample, this clonotype is medium-sized. The chain uses TRBV19 and TRBJ1-5, with TRBD1 as a possible D gene (6 bases). The CDR3 length is 12 residues. With 7 bases removed from V and 9 bases from J, the gap between germline ends came to 13 bases. The germline CDR1 and CDR2 sequences are LNHDA and SQIVND (reference sequence). The CDR3 DNA reads TGTGCCAGTAAGGGGGACCTGAGGCCCCAGCATTTT. Its protein is CASKGDLRPQHF. The full variable domain, completed using reference TRBV19 and TRBJ1-5, is DGGITQSPKYLFRKEGQNVTLSCEQNLNHDAMYWYRQDPGQGLRLIYYSQIVNDFQKGDIAEGYSVSREKKESFPLTVTSAQKNPTAFYLCASKGDLRPQHFGDGTRLSIL.

V gene TRBV24-1 combines with J gene TRBJ2-3, with 10 bases that match TRBD1. This CDR3 is 15 amino acids long. V was clipped by 4 bases and J by 4 bases; unmatched bases: 4. Germline-derived CDR1 and CDR2 are KGHDR and SFDVKD. CDR3 in DNA: TGTGCCACCAGTGACCCGGGACAGGGGCCAGATACGCAGTATTTT. This codes for CATSDPGQGPDTQYF.

This clonotype has a count of ten or more. The chain couples TRBV12-3 or TRBV12-4 to TRBJ2-2; 11 positions agree with TRBD2. Trimming at V came to 6 bases and at J to 9 bases, leaving 12 bases not matched to a gene. The CDR3 runs 16 residues. The CDR3 loop is CASSPGTSGGGRELFF. The CDR3 nucleotides are TGTGCCAGCAGCCCGGGGACTAGCGGAGGAGGGAGGGAGCTGTTTTTT.